The 6 T cell receptor beta chains listed next were all sequenced from one sample in a study of T cell responses to AZD1222 COVID-19 vaccine. The data were produced by immunoSEQ multiplex PCR, yet TCRdb's version contains in-frame clones alone and is incomplete. The repertoire holds approximately 99,000 clones, with 91% as singletons. Sequenced material: peripheral blood, taken 28 days after the second AZD1222 dose. Every receptor here comes from an adult who received the AZD1222 COVID-19 vaccine.

The chain links TRBV10-3 to TRBJ1-5; D gene unclear. Trimming removed 5 bases at V and 0 bases at J, with 14 bases between. Germline loops: CDR1 ENHRY, CDR2 SYGVKD. This CDR3 has 16 residues. The chain's CDR3 is CAISPNWLYSNQPQHF. The CDR3 DNA follows: TGTGCCATCAGTCCAAACTGGCTTTATAGCAATCAGCCCCAGCATTTT.

The chain couples TRBV7-9 to TRBJ2-1; D may correspond to TRBD1 or TRBD2 (5 bases each). CDR3 length: 14 amino acids. The V end was cut by 1 base, the J end by 10 bases, with 14 bases between. The germline V gene has CDR1 SEHNR and CDR2 FQNEAQ (reference sequence). In nucleotides, the CDR3 is TGTGCCAGCAGCTTAGAGACCGGGGCTCGGGAGCAGTTCTTC. Its translation is CASSLETGAREQFF.

V gene TRBV27 combines with J gene TRBJ1-1; the D gene is possibly TRBD1 (5 bases). V was pared by 4 bases and J by 3 bases, with 12 bases between. Germline CDR1 and CDR2: MNHEY and SMNVEV (reference sequence). The CDR3 extends over 14 amino acids. The CDR3 coding sequence is TGTGCCAGCAGTTCCTGGGGGGGATACACTGAAGCTTTCTTT. Amino acids: CASSSWGGYTEAFF.

The V and J genes are TRBV19 and TRBJ2-5; D gene ambiguous. V was pared by 6 bases and J by 2 bases, with 13 bases between. CDR1 LNHDA and CDR2 SQIVND come from the germline V gene (reference sequence). The CDR3 extends over 14 amino acids. As DNA, the CDR3 is TGTGCCAGTAGCACTGGCCGTGGTCAAGAGACCCAGTACTTC. This encodes CASSTGRGQETQYF. Full variable domain (missing parts from reference TRBV19 and TRBJ2-5): DGGITQSPKYLFRKEGQNVTLSCEQNLNHDAMYWYRQDPGQGLRLIYYSQIVNDFQKGDIAEGYSVSREKKESFPLTVTSAQKNPTAFYLCASSTGRGQETQYFGPGTRLLVL.

The chain recombines TRBV28 with TRBJ1-3; possibly TRBD1 for D (6 bases). In germline, CDR1 is MDHEN, CDR2 SYDVKM. The V end was cut by 2 bases, the J end by 2 bases, with 19 bases between. This CDR3 has 18 residues. The CDR3 region is CASSLDGLGGATGNTIYF. The CDR3 coding sequence is TGTGCCAGCAGTTTAGACGGCCTTGGGGGCGCGACTGGAAACACCATATATTTT. Complete variable domain (other parts from reference TRBV28 and TRBJ1-3): DVKVTQSSRYLVKRTGEKVFLECVQDMDHENMFWYRQDPGLGLRLIYFSYDVKMKEKGDIPEGYSVSREKKERFSLILESASTNQTSMYLCASSLDGLGGATGNTIYFGEGSWLTVV.

The chain links TRBV28 to TRBJ2-7, with 8 bases aligning to TRBD1. Looked up from germline, CDR1 is MDHEN and CDR2 is SYDVKM. Trimming at V came to 5 bases and at J to 0 bases, leaving 6 bases not matched to a gene. This CDR3 comprises 15 residues. CDR3 protein: CASSPRTGFSYEQYF. CDR3 DNA sequence: TGTGCCAGCAGTCCCCGGACAGGGTTCTCCTACGAGCAGTACTTC.